This is a list of T cell receptor beta chains from one sample in a study of cytomegalovirus exposure and HLA in healthy donors. The protocol was immunoSEQ multiplex PCR, while the TCRdb copy is restricted to in-frame clones and leaves out a portion. The sample records approximately 190,000 clones, 82% being singletons. The specimen sequenced was PBMCs. All receptors come from a woman aged 18-35 years in good health and CMV-seronegative. The CDR3 runs from the conserved cysteine through the conserved F or W. D genes are given only for firm matches. Expanded clones get a size class; other rows say once, few or many, or leave the size out.

size | J | D | V | CDR3 | DNA
- | TRBJ2-2 | - | TRBV7-8 | CASSLGGTKNTGELFF | TGTGCCAGCAGCTTAGGCGGGACGAAGAACACCGGGGAGCTGTTTTTT
- | TRBJ2-2 | - | TRBV5-1 | CASSWPPVNTGELFF | TGCGCCAGCAGCTGGCCCCCAGTGAACACCGGGGAGCTGTTTTTT
- | TRBJ2-2 | TRBD2 | TRBV28 | CASSTIGLAGGPNTGELFF | TGTGCCAGCAGTACGATAGGACTAGCGGGAGGGCCGAACACCGGGGAGCTGTTTTTT
- | TRBJ2-7 | - | TRBV27 | CASSPNSAYEQYF | TGTGCCAGCAGTCCGAATTCAGCCTACGAGCAGTACTTC
- | TRBJ1-2 | - | TRBV12-2 | CASRLAGTGGCYTF | TGTGCAAGTCGCTTAGCAGGGACAGGGGGATGCTACACCTTC
- | TRBJ2-3 | - | TRBV12-1 | CASSFVDRDSDTQYF | TGTGCCAGCAGCTTCGTAGACAGGGACTCAGATACGCAGTATTTT
- | TRBJ2-7 | TRBD1 | TRBV28 | CASRSGQGVYEQYF | TGTGCCAGCAGATCAGGTCAGGGGGTATACGAGCAGTACTTC
- | TRBJ2-6 | - | TRBV4-1 | CASSHTPWTETSGANVLTF | TGCGCCAGCAGCCATACCCCCTGGACAGAGACCTCTGGGGCCAACGTCCTGACTTTC
- | TRBJ1-5 | TRBD1 | TRBV19 | CASSMAGGVSNQPQHF | TGTGCCAGTAGTATGGCAGGGGGCGTGAGCAATCAGCCCCAGCATTTT
- | TRBJ2-1 | - | TRBV9 | CASSVWGPEQFF | TGTGCCAGCAGCGTATGGGGCCCTGAGCAGTTCTTC
- | TRBJ1-3 | - | TRBV6-5 | CASSYSASTGNTIYF | TGTGCCAGCAGTTACTCAGCATCAACGGGAAACACCATATATTTT
- | TRBJ2-1 | TRBD2 | TRBV13 | CASSSYTGTTSYNEQFF | TGTGCCAGCAGCTCCTATACCGGGACTACCTCCTACAATGAGCAGTTCTTC
- | TRBJ2-7 | TRBD2 | TRBV10-3 | CAISDLGGRAYEQYF | TGTGCCATCAGTGATCTCGGCGGGAGGGCCTACGAGCAGTACTTC
- | TRBJ1-5 | TRBD1 | TRBV19 | CASSMGQGNAQPQHF | TGTGCCAGTAGTATGGGACAGGGGAACGCTCAGCCCCAGCATTTT
- | TRBJ1-1 | - | TRBV9 | CASSGRGYTEAFF | TGTGCCAGCAGCGGCCGGGGGTACACTGAAGCTTTCTTT
once | TRBJ1-1 | TRBD1 | TRBV28 | CASSRQGNTEAFF | TGTGCCAGCAGTCGACAGGGTAACACTGAAGCTTTCTTT
few | TRBJ2-1 | - | TRBV10-3 | CAIAGQSDNEQFF | TGTGCCATCGCTGGACAGAGCGACAATGAGCAGTTCTTC
- | TRBJ2-5 | - | TRBV6-5 | CASSYVGSYQETQYF | TGTGCCAGCAGTTACGTCGGGAGCTATCAAGAGACCCAGTACTTC
- | TRBJ2-5 | - | TRBV11-2 | CATRGAAQETQYF | TGTGCCACCCGAGGAGCAGCTCAAGAGACCCAGTACTTC
- | TRBJ1-6 | - | TRBV7-2 | CASTQTRGSPLHF | TGTGCCAGCACCCAAACGCGGGGGTCACCCCTCCACTTT